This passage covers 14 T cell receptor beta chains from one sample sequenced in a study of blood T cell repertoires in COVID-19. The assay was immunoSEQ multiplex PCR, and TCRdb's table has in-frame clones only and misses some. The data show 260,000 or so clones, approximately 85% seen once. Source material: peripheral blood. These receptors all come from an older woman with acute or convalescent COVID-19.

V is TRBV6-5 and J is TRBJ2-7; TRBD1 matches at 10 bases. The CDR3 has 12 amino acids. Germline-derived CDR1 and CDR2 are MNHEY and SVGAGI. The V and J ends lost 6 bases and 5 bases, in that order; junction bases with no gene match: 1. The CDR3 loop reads CASSGQGDEQYF. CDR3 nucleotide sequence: TGTGCCAGCAGCGGACAGGGGGACGAGCAGTACTTC.

As DNA, the CDR3 is TGTGCCAGCGGATCGGGAGGCAAAAACATTCAGTACTTC. This encodes CASGSGGKNIQYF. The chain uses TRBV3-1 (or the pseudogene TRBV3-2) and TRBJ2-4, with 7 bases matching TRBD2. CDR1 is LGHDT and CDR2 is YNNKEL in the germline V gene (reference sequence). With V trimmed by 8 bases and J by 3 bases, 4 bases remained unmatched. This CDR3 has 13 residues.

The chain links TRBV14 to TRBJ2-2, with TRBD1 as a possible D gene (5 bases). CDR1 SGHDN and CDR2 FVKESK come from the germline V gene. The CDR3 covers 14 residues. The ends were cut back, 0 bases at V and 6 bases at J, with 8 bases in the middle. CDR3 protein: CASSQEWGPGELFF. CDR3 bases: TGTGCCAGCAGCCAAGAGTGGGGCCCCGGGGAGCTGTTTTTT.

The CDR3 nucleotides read TGTGCCAGCAGCGACAGGAGACCGAATTCACCCCTCCACTTT. Translating gives CASSDRRPNSPLHF. The chain combines TRBV3-1 (or the pseudogene TRBV3-2) with TRBJ1-6, with D possibly TRBD1 on 6 matching bases. CDR3 length: 14 amino acids. V dropped 5 bases and J dropped 7 bases, with 12 bases sitting between them. Per germline, CDR1 LGHDT and CDR2 YNNKEL (reference sequence).

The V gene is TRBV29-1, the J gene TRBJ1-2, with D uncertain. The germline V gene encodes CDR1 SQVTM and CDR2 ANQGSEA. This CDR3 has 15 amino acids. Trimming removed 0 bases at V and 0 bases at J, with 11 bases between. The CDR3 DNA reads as TGCAGCGTTGAAGATCGGAACAGTCCTAACTATGGCTACACCTTC. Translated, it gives CSVEDRNSPNYGYTF. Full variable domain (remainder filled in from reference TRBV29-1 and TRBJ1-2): SAVISQKPSRDICQRGTSLTIQCQVDSQVTMMFWYRQQPGQSLTLIATANQGSEATYESGFVIDKFPISRPNLTFSTLTVSNMSPEDSSIYLCSVEDRNSPNYGYTFGSGTRLTVV.

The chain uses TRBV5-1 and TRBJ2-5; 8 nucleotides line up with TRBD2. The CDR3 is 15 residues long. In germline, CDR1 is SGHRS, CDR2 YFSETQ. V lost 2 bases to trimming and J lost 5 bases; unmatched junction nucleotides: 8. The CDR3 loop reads CASSFRRGVGETQYF. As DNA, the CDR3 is TGCGCCAGCAGCTTTCGGCGGGGGGTAGGGGAGACCCAGTACTTC.

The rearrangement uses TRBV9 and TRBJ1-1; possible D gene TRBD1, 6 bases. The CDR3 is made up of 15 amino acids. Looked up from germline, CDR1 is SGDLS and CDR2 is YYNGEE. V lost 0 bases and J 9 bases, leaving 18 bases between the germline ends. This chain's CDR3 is CASSVEGHGGRQAFF. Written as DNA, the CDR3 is TGTGCCAGCAGCGTAGAAGGTCACGGGGGGCGACAAGCTTTCTTT.

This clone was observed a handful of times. The CDR3 loop reads CASSQTGTNTEAFF. The CDR3 DNA reads TGCGCCAGCAGCCAGACAGGGACGAACACTGAAGCTTTCTTT. The genes are TRBV5-1 and TRBJ1-1, with 7 bases aligning to TRBD1. Germline values: CDR1 SGHRS, CDR2 YFSETQ. J lost 1 base, V lost 4 bases, and 4 bases had no gene match. The CDR3 is made up of 14 amino acids.

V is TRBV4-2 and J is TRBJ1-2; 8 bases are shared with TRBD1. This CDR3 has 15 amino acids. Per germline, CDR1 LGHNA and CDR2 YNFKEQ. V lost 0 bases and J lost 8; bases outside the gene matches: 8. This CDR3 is CASSQERGGQGGYTF. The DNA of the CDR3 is TGTGCCAGCAGCCAAGAGAGGGGAGGACAGGGAGGCTACACCTTC.

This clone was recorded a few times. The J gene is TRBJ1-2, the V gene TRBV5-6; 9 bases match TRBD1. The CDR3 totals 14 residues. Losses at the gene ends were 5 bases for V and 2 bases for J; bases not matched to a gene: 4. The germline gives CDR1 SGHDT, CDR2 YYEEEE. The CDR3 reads CASSRGQGNYGYTF. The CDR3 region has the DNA TGTGCCAGCAGTCGGGGACAGGGCAACTATGGCTACACCTTC.

The CDR3 DNA reads as TGCGCCAGCAGCCAAGAATCGGGGACAGGGTTTCGAAAACTGTTTTTT. Translated: CASSQESGTGFRKLFF. The V gene is TRBV4-1, the J gene TRBJ1-4; TRBD1 aligns across 9 bases. The CDR3 totals 16 residues. Germline trimming cut 0 bases from V and 10 bases from J; bases unmatched to any gene: 9. Germline values: CDR1 MGHRA, CDR2 YSYEKL.

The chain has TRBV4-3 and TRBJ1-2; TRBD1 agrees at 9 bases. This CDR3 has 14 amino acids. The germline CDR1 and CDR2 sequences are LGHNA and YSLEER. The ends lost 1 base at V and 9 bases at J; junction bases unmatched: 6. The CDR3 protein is CASSQGGTGPSYTF. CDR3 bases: TGCGCCAGCAGCCAAGGCGGGACAGGGCCGAGCTACACCTTC.

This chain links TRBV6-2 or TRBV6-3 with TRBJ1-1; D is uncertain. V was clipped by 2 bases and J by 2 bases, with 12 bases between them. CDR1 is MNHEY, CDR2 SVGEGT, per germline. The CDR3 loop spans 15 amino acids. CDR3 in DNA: TGTGCCAGCAGTTACGGGCAGACCTTTAACACTGAAGCTTTCTTT. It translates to CASSYGQTFNTEAFF.

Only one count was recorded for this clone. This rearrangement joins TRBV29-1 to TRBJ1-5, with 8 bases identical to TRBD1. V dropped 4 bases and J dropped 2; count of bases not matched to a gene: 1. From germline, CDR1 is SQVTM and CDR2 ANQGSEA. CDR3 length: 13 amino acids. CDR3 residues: CSVVTGGNQPQHF. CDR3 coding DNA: TGCAGCGTTGTGACAGGGGGCAATCAGCCCCAGCATTTT.